What follows is one TCR beta chain and its context. Tumor samples were obtained before definitive surgery or chemotherapy. Sequencing was performed with immunoSEQ multiplex PCR; in TCRdb, only in-frame clones are kept and a portion is missing. The table shows some 10,000 clones, with roughly 78% occurring only once. The source of the sample is a study of high-grade serous ovarian cancer treatment subgroups. V was cut by 1 base and J by 10 bases, with 11 bases left in between. The CDR3 covers 13 residues. From germline, CDR1 is SEHNR and CDR2 FQNEAQ (reference sequence). The TCR comes from a human donor with high-grade serous ovarian cancer. Sequencing was carried out using tumor tissue. The V and J genes are TRBV7-9 and TRBJ1-5; D not certain. As DNA, the CDR3 is TGTGCCAGCAGCTTAGACCAGATATCTCCCCAGCATTTT. This sequence encodes CASSLDQISPQHF. The variable domain in full, completed from reference TRBV7-9 and TRBJ1-5, reads DTGVSQNPRHKITKRGQNVTFRCDPISEHNRLYWYRQTLGQGPEFLTYFQNEAQLEKSRLLSDRFSAERPKGSFSTLEIQRTEQGDSAMYLCASSLDQISPQHFGDGTRLSIL.